These 21 T cell receptor beta chains were all obtained from the same sample, sequenced in a study of blood T cell repertoires in COVID-19. Only in-frame clones appear in the TCRdb table, and some are missing; sequencing was by immunoSEQ multiplex PCR. Here the sample spans 180,000 or so clones, 70% to 90% being singletons. Source material: peripheral blood. The receptor set was obtained from a woman older than 75 with acute or convalescent COVID-19.

This rearrangement joins TRBV7-9 to TRBJ1-1, with 7 bases aligning to TRBD1. J gave up 2 bases and V 5 bases, and 8 bases lay outside the gene matches. The CDR3 runs to 15 residues. Per the germline V gene, CDR1 is SEHNR and CDR2 is FQNEAQ (reference sequence). Here the CDR3 reads CASSPIGQANTEAFF. CDR3 nucleotide sequence: TGTGCCAGCAGCCCGATAGGACAGGCTAACACTGAAGCTTTCTTT.

The chain couples TRBV25-1 to TRBJ1-6; perhaps TRBD1 as D (6 bases). The CDR3 runs to 15 residues. The germline V gene encodes CDR1 MGHDK and CDR2 SYGVNS. The V end lost 6 bases, the J end lost 5 bases, and 14 bases lay between the germline ends. The CDR3 nucleotides are TGTGCCAGCAGCGAAAGGACAGTGGATAATTCACCCCTCCACTTT. Translating it yields CASSERTVDNSPLHF.

This clone was picked up a small number of times. V usage is TRBV5-1 and J usage is TRBJ2-7; weak D call: TRBD1 (5 bases). Germline V lookup: CDR1 SGHRS, CDR2 YFSETQ. The CDR3 is made up of 14 amino acids. The V and J ends lost 0 bases and 3 bases respectively, with 10 bases between them. DNA for the CDR3: TGCGCCAGCAGCTTGGGACAGCTAAACTACGAGCAGTACTTC. Encoded protein: CASSLGQLNYEQYF.

The chain links TRBV9 to TRBJ1-4, with 9 bases aligning to TRBD1. The CDR3 has 16 residues. Germline loops: CDR1 SGDLS, CDR2 YYNGEE. V trimming: 4 bases; J trimming: 0 bases; junction bases outside the gene matches: 4. The chain's CDR3 is CASSRRTGATNEKLFF. CDR3 nucleotide sequence: TGTGCCAGCAGCCGCCGGACAGGGGCAACTAATGAAAAACTGTTTTTT.

The chain joins TRBV6-5 to TRBJ1-5; no clear D gene. The V gene's germline CDR1 is MNHEY and CDR2 SVGAGI. The CDR3 contains 15 residues. V shed 6 bases and J shed 2 bases, with 14 bases lying between them. CDR3 sequence: CASRSFREGNQPQHF. CDR3 in DNA: TGTGCCAGCAGGTCATTTAGAGAGGGCAATCAGCCCCAGCATTTT.

The chain combines TRBV7-2 with TRBJ2-5; TRBD1 aligns across 10 bases. Germline-derived CDR1 and CDR2 are SGHTA and FQGNSA. The CDR3 covers 16 residues. J lost 6 bases, V lost 1 base, and 8 bases had no gene match. CDR3 bases: TGTGCCAGCAGCTTAGAAGCGACAGGGGGCGAAAAGACCCAGTACTTC. This translates into CASSLEATGGEKTQYF.

The V call is TRBV15, the J call TRBJ2-2, with 9 nucleotides matching TRBD2. This CDR3 is 17 amino acids long. Trimming took 0 bases from V and 4 from J; bases not matched to a gene: 6. Looked up from germline, CDR1 is LNHNV and CDR2 is YYDKDF (reference sequence). Here the CDR3 DNA reads TGTGCCACCAGCAGAGATAGACGACTAGCGGCCACCGGGGAGCTGTTTTTT. This codes for CATSRDRRLAATGELFF.

This clone was observed a single time. This chain joins TRBV7-2 and TRBJ2-7; a possible D gene is TRBD2 (5 bases). The CDR3 has 13 residues. CDR1 and CDR2 (germline): SGHTA, FQGNSA. Between the trimmed V and J ends, which lost 4 bases and 7 bases, there was a span of 14 bases. In DNA form, the CDR3 reads TGTGCCAGCAGCTCCCCGGGGTACGGGGAGCAGTACTTC. Residues: CASSSPGYGEQYF.

This clone was seen only once. The V call is TRBV24-1, the J call TRBJ2-1, with D possibly being TRBD1 (6 bases). The V and J ends lost 4 bases and 8 bases respectively, with 11 bases between them. There are 13 residues in the CDR3. Germline values: CDR1 KGHDR, CDR2 SFDVKD. Here the CDR3 DNA reads TGTGCCACCAGTGAGCCAGGGGTATATGAGCAGTTCTTC. As protein: CATSEPGVYEQFF.

The CDR3 nucleotides read TGTGCCAGCTCACCACGTACAGGCCGCACAGATACGCAGTATTTT. Encoded protein: CASSPRTGRTDTQYF. This chain links TRBV18 with TRBJ2-3, with a tentative D call TRBD1 (5 bases). The CDR3 extends over 15 amino acids. CDR1 and CDR2 from the germline V gene are KGHSH and LQKENI. The V and J ends lost 1 base and 1 base respectively, with 9 bases between them.

Remarks on this clone: Other DNA sequences in this sample translate to the same CDR3. The chain combines TRBV3-1 (or the pseudogene TRBV3-2) with TRBJ1-1; 8 positions agree with TRBD1. V was pared by 5 bases and J by 5 bases, with 4 bases of the junction left unmatched. CDR3 length: 13 amino acids. The germline gives CDR1 LGHDT, CDR2 YNNKEL (reference sequence). CDR3 loop: CASSNTGGTEAFF. DNA of the CDR3: TGTGCCAGCAGCAATACAGGGGGGACTGAAGCTTTCTTT.

This chain uses TRBV7-9 with TRBJ1-2; 9 bases match TRBD1. Trimming took 6 bases from V and 3 from J; bases not matched to a gene: 2. CDR3 length: 13 residues. Germline V lookup: CDR1 SEHNR, CDR2 FQNEAQ (reference sequence). CDR3 DNA sequence: TGTGCCAGCAGACAGGGGGCTGACTATGGCTACACCTTC. Its protein product is CASRQGADYGYTF. Full variable domain (remainder filled in from reference TRBV7-9 and TRBJ1-2): DTGVSQNPRHKITKRGQNVTFRCDPISEHNRLYWYRQTLGQGPEFLTYFQNEAQLEKSRLLSDRFSAERPKGSFSTLEIQRTEQGDSAMYLCASRQGADYGYTFGSGTRLTVV.

The chain has TRBV27 and TRBJ1-3; TRBD1 agrees at 8 bases. The CDR3 covers 14 residues. V trimming: 5 bases; J trimming: 0 bases; junction bases outside the gene matches: 0. The germline CDR1 and CDR2 sequences are MNHEY and SMNVEV (reference sequence). The CDR3 DNA reads TGTGCCAGCAGTACAGGGGGCTCTGGAAACACCATATATTTT. Encoded protein: CASSTGGSGNTIYF.

The chain links TRBV7-3 to TRBJ1-6; TRBD1 matches at 7 bases. CDR1 is SGHTA and CDR2 is FQGTGA in the germline V gene. V shed 5 bases, J shed 8 bases, and the junction held 9 bases outside the gene matches. The CDR3 spans 15 residues. The DNA of the CDR3 is TGTGCCAGCAGCGCATACAGGGGAAATGATTCACCCCTCCACTTT. Translated, it gives CASSAYRGNDSPLHF.

The rearrangement joins TRBV5-1 to TRBJ2-3, with D perhaps matching TRBD1 (6 bases). V lost 0 bases, J lost 4 bases, and 9 bases lay in between. The CDR3 has 14 amino acids. CDR1 and CDR2 (germline): SGHRS, YFSETQ. The CDR3 coding sequence is TGCGCCAGCAGCTTGGGGACAGACGCAGATACGCAGTATTTT. Translating it yields CASSLGTDADTQYF.

The gene calls are TRBV18 and TRBJ1-3; D is ambiguous. V was clipped by 4 bases and J by 7 bases, with 11 bases between them. The CDR3 extends over 13 amino acids. Germline V gene sequence: CDR1 KGHSH, CDR2 LQKENI. The CDR3 DNA follows: TGTGCCAGCTCACGAGGGCATGGGAACACCATATATTTT. Amino acid sequence: CASSRGHGNTIYF.

The chain uses TRBV4-3 and TRBJ1-1; D not certain. Germline V gene data show CDR1 as LGHNA and CDR2 as YSLEER. Trimming shortened V by 0 bases and J by 3 bases, and 14 bases separated the two germline ends. There are 16 residues in the CDR3. The CDR3 sequence: CASSQDPTGIYTEAFF. The CDR3 coding sequence is TGCGCCAGCAGCCAAGACCCCACGGGGATTTACACTGAAGCTTTCTTT.

The rearrangement uses TRBV4-3 and TRBJ1-2; 7 bases are a match to TRBD1. This CDR3 has 15 amino acids. Germline assignment: CDR1 LGHNA and CDR2 YSLEER. The V segment lost 1 base and the J segment 5 bases; nucleotides outside the gene matches: 7. In nucleotides, the CDR3 is TGCGCCAGCAGCCAAGGCCACAGGGGCGTATATGGCTACACCTTC. The encoded protein is CASSQGHRGVYGYTF.

V gene TRBV28 combines with J gene TRBJ1-5, with unresolved D. Deletions cut 6 bases from V and 3 bases from J, with 27 bases between. This CDR3 is built from 19 residues. Germline V CDR1 and CDR2: MDHEN, SYDVKM. The CDR3 sequence is CASRERQPKGGSTNQPQHF. CDR3 nucleotide sequence: TGTGCCAGCAGAGAGAGACAACCAAAAGGAGGCTCGACCAATCAGCCCCAGCATTTT.

The chain uses TRBV5-4 and TRBJ1-3; no clear D gene. This CDR3 contains 15 residues. Germline V CDR1 and CDR2: SGHNT, YYREEE (reference sequence). The V end was cut by 1 base, the J end by 8 bases, with 16 bases between. CDR3 coding DNA: TGTGCCAGCAGCTTGACGGACTCGGGAGGGCACACCATATATTTT. Amino acids: CASSLTDSGGHTIYF. The full variable domain, completed using reference TRBV5-4 and TRBJ1-3, is ETGVTQSPTHLIKTRGQQVTLRCSSQSGHNTVSWYQQALGQGPQFIFQYYREEENGRGNFPPRFSGLQFPNYSSELNVNALELDDSALYLCASSLTDSGGHTIYFGEGSWLTVV.

This clone was seen only a few times. The gene calls are TRBV12-3 or TRBV12-4 and TRBJ1-1; TRBD1 matches at 7 bases. V lost 5 bases, J lost 3 bases, and 3 bases stayed unmatched. The CDR3 loop spans 13 amino acids. Here the CDR3 DNA reads TGTGCCAGCAGTCGGGGACAGCACACTGAAGCTTTCTTT. Amino acids: CASSRGQHTEAFF.